Listed here are 4 T cell receptor beta chains from one sample, sequenced in a study of blood T cell repertoires in COVID-19. Assay: immunoSEQ multiplex PCR; the TCRdb copy retains only in-frame clones and omits some. The sample carries hundreds of thousands of clones, about four fifths recorded once. Sequenced sample: peripheral blood. The receptors shown here come from a woman over 75 with COVID-19, enrolled during active disease.

The rearrangement joins TRBV19 to TRBJ1-2; TRBD1 aligns across 12 bases. V lost 8 bases to trimming and J lost 2 bases; unmatched junction nucleotides: 24. CDR1 LNHDA and CDR2 SQIVND come from the germline V gene (reference sequence). CDR3 length equals 21 residues. CDR3 sequence (DNA): TGTGCCAGTCGTACGATTCCTCCTTCGGGACAGGGGGCCCTAGCCAACTATGGCTACACCTTC. Translation gives CASRTIPPSGQGALANYGYTF.

The chain employs TRBV12-5 and TRBJ1-4, with D perhaps matching TRBD1 (5 bases). There are 16 residues in the CDR3. The V end lost 6 bases, the J end lost 7 bases, and 21 bases lay between the germline ends. Germline V gene lookup returns CDR1 LGHNT and CDR2 FRNRAP. The CDR3 DNA is TGTGCTAGTGGCCTTGGAGAGATGGGGCTAGGTGAAAAACTGTTTTTT. It is translated as CASGLGEMGLGEKLFF.

The chain employs TRBV19 and TRBJ1-1, with a tentative D call TRBD1 (5 bases). V dropped 6 bases and J dropped 0 bases, with 11 bases sitting between them. The V gene's germline CDR1 is LNHDA and CDR2 SQIVND (reference sequence). The CDR3 is 14 residues long. The CDR3 region is CASSLQVMNTEAFF. CDR3 nucleotides: TGTGCCAGTAGCCTACAGGTCATGAACACTGAAGCTTTCTTT.

The V gene is TRBV9, the J gene TRBJ2-1, with D tentatively TRBD2 (5 bases). The CDR3 has 14 residues. Germline CDR1 is SGDLS and CDR2 is YYNGEE. V was pared by 0 bases and J by 5 bases, with 9 bases between. The CDR3 here is CASSVERANNEQFF. Here the CDR3 DNA reads TGTGCCAGCAGCGTAGAGAGGGCCAACAATGAGCAGTTCTTC.